The 14 T cell receptor beta chains given below trace back to one sample, sequenced in a study of blood T cell repertoires in COVID-19. TCRdb keeps only in-frame clones here, not all; method: immunoSEQ multiplex PCR. The profile shows roughly 340,000 clones, 88% of them singletons. The sample comprised peripheral blood. The receptors shown here come from a woman in her seventies with COVID-19, enrolled during active disease.

The genes are TRBV5-6 and TRBJ2-1, with a weak D call TRBD1 (6 bases). V lost 6 bases to trimming and J lost 5 bases, with 21 bases between them. This CDR3 has 16 residues. CDR1 is SGHDT and CDR2 is YYEEEE in the germline V gene. The CDR3 spells CASTPSGGNYHNEQFF. The CDR3 bases are TGTGCCAGCACCCCCTCTGGGGGCAATTACCACAATGAGCAGTTCTTC.

The rearrangement uses TRBV6-1 and TRBJ2-7, with D possibly matching TRBD2 (6 bases). Germline-derived CDR1 and CDR2 are MNHNS and SASEGT. CDR3 size: 15 residues. V was shortened by 1 base and J by 0 bases, with 10 bases between the two germline ends. The CDR3 region is CASSEVEGSSYEQYF. The CDR3 DNA reads TGTGCCAGCAGTGAAGTGGAGGGGAGCTCCTACGAGCAGTACTTC.

The CDR3 coding sequence is TGTGCCAGCTCACCATTCCGGGAAAATGAAAAACTGTTTTTT. This gives the protein CASSPFRENEKLFF. This chain links TRBV18 with TRBJ1-4; no definite D call. This CDR3 is 14 amino acids long. The V and J ends lost 2 bases and 5 bases respectively, with 9 bases between them. CDR1 is KGHSH, CDR2 LQKENI, per germline.

This clone was seen only a few times. Mismatch with germline at one junction end may stem from a read error. V is TRBV7-6 and J is TRBJ2-5; D gene unclear. There are 13 residues in the CDR3. Germline CDR1 reads SGHVS; CDR2 reads FNYEAQ. The DNA for the CDR3 is TGTGCCAGCAGCTTAGCCAACCAGGAGACCCAGTACTTC. This sequence encodes CASSLANQETQYF.

The chain has TRBV28 and TRBJ1-5; maybe TRBD1 (6 bases). Trimming took 4 bases from V and 5 from J, leaving 27 bases between them. The CDR3 covers 19 residues. Germline V gene lookup returns CDR1 MDHEN and CDR2 SYDVKM. The CDR3 nucleotides are TGTGCCAGCAGTTCCGTAGCCCCCGTTACAGGGAATGGGGATCAGCCCCAGCATTTT. Its translation: CASSSVAPVTGNGDQPQHF.

The chain links TRBV12-5 to TRBJ2-3; 16 bases are shared with TRBD2. Per the germline V gene, CDR1 is LGHNT and CDR2 is FRNRAP. Trimming removed 7 bases from V and 4 bases from J; junction bases left unmatched: 20. This CDR3 region has 21 residues. The CDR3 bases are TGTGCTAGTGACCCAATACCGGGACTAGCGGGGGGGCCGAGTTGCTCAGATACGCAGTATTTT. Translating it yields CASDPIPGLAGGPSCSDTQYF. Using reference TRBV12-5 and TRBJ2-3 for the parts outside the CDR3, the full variable domain is DARVTQTPRHKVTEMGQEVTMRCQPILGHNTVFWYRQTMMQGLELLAYFRNRAPLDDSGMPKDRFSAEMPDATLATLKIQPSEPRDSAVYFCASDPIPGLAGGPSCSDTQYFGPGTRLTVL.

This sequence joins TRBV27 and TRBJ1-2, with TRBD1 matching 7 bases. The CDR3 has 16 amino acids. V gave up 5 bases and J gave up 4 bases; unmatched junction bases: 13. Germline loops: CDR1 MNHEY, CDR2 SMNVEV (reference sequence). The CDR3 protein is CASSKVGQGVFYGYTF. In DNA form, the CDR3 reads TGTGCCAGCAGTAAAGTTGGGCAGGGGGTTTTCTATGGCTACACCTTC.

The rearrangement uses TRBV5-1 and TRBJ2-7, with D perhaps matching TRBD1 (6 bases). This CDR3 comprises 14 residues. The V end was cut by 0 bases, the J end by 2 bases, with 9 bases between. Germline-derived CDR1 and CDR2 are SGHRS and YFSETQ. CDR3 amino acids: CASSLGGPAYEQYF. The DNA of the CDR3 is TGCGCCAGCAGCTTGGGGGGGCCCGCCTACGAGCAGTACTTC. The full variable domain, its missing parts supplied by reference TRBV5-1 and TRBJ2-7, is KAGVTQTPRYLIKTRGQQVTLSCSPISGHRSVSWYQQTPGQGLQFLFEYFSETQRNKGNFPGRFSGRQFSNSRSEMNVSTLELGDSALYLCASSLGGPAYEQYFGPGTRLTVT.

J is TRBJ1-6 and V is TRBV19; D unresolved. V was pared by 0 bases and J by 9 bases, with 9 bases between. The germline V gene has CDR1 LNHDA and CDR2 SQIVND (reference sequence). CDR3 length equals 14 residues. This CDR3 reads CASSIEGGGSPLHF. In DNA, the CDR3 is TGTGCCAGTAGTATAGAGGGAGGAGGTTCACCCCTCCACTTT.

This clone has more than one count but fewer than ten. This chain uses TRBV13 with TRBJ1-6, with TRBD1 matching over 7 bases. After removal of 3 bases from V and 5 bases from J, the junction contained 4 bases not matched to a gene. The CDR3 covers 15 residues. In germline, CDR1 is PRHDT, CDR2 FYEKMQ (reference sequence). This CDR3 is CASSFTGEDNSPLHF. CDR3 sequence (DNA): TGTGCCAGCAGCTTCACAGGGGAGGATAATTCACCCCTCCACTTT. The variable domain in full, with the rest retrieved from reference TRBV13 and TRBJ1-6, is AAGVIQSPRHLIKEKRETATLKCYPIPRHDTVYWYQQGPGQDPQFLISFYEKMQSDKGSIPDRFSAQQFSDYHSELNMSSLELGDSALYFCASSFTGEDNSPLHFGNGTRLTVT.

This rearrangement joins TRBV9 to TRBJ2-7, with 7 nucleotides matching TRBD1. This CDR3 has 15 amino acids. Germline V gives CDR1 SGDLS, CDR2 YYNGEE. Trimming took 3 bases from V and 2 from J; bases not matched to a gene: 8. As DNA, the CDR3 is TGTGCCAGCAGCGCCAACAGACAGGGCACCTACGAGCAGTACTTC. Its protein is CASSANRQGTYEQYF.

The V gene is TRBV10-2, the J gene TRBJ1-4, with D hard to call. This CDR3 is 15 amino acids long. Deletions cut 0 bases from V and 8 bases from J, with 13 bases between. CDR1 is WSHSY and CDR2 is SAAADI in the germline V gene. CDR3 nucleotides: TGCGCCAGCAGTGAGTCGACGGCAGGAGGGGAAAAACTGTTTTTT. Its translation: CASSESTAGGEKLFF.

The J gene is TRBJ1-1, the V gene TRBV28; D gene uncertain. This CDR3 contains 12 residues. Germline assignment: CDR1 MDHEN and CDR2 SYDVKM. The ends were cut back, 9 bases at V and 5 bases at J, with 13 bases in the middle. The CDR3 reads CASVTRSTEAFF. CDR3 coding DNA: TGTGCCAGTGTAACTCGGAGTACTGAAGCTTTCTTT.

The rearrangement uses TRBV7-3 and TRBJ2-1, with 7 bases aligning to TRBD2. The J segment lost 5 bases and the V segment lost 4 bases, leaving 8 bases of the junction unmatched. The CDR3 runs to 15 residues. The germline V gene has CDR1 SGHTA and CDR2 FQGTGA. For the CDR3, the DNA is TGTGCCAGCAGCTCACCCCCTAGCGGCAACAATGAGCAGTTCTTC. Its translation: CASSSPPSGNNEQFF. Full variable domain (missing parts from reference TRBV7-3 and TRBJ2-1): GAGVSQTPSNKVTEKGKYVELRCDPISGHTALYWYRQSLGQGPEFLIYFQGTGAADDSGLPNDRFFAVRPEGSVSTLKIQRTERGDSAVYLCASSSPPSGNNEQFFGPGTRLTVL.